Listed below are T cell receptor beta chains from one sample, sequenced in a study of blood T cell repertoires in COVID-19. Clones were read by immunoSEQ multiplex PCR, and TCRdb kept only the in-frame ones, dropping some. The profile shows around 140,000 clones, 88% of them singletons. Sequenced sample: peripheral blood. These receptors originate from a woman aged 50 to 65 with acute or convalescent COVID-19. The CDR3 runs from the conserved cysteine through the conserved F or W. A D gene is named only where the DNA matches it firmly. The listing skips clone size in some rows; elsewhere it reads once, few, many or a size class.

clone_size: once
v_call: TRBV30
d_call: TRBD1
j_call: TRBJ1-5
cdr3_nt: TGTGCCTGGAGTCGAGGACAGGGAGGAAATCAGCCCCAGCATTTT
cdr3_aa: CAWSRGQGGNQPQHF

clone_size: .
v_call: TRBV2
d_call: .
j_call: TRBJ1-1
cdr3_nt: TGTGCCAGCACCGTCCTTGACTCTACAATGAACACTGAAGCTTTCTTT
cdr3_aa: CASTVLDSTMNTEAFF

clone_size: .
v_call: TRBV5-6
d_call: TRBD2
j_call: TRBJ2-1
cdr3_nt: TGTGCCAGCAGCTTAGTGTTAGCGGGTAATGAGCAGTTCTTC
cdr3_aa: CASSLVLAGNEQFF

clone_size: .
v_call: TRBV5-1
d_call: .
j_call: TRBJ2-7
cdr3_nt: TGCGCCAGCAGCGGAGGGGATTCGGCCTACGAGCAGTACTTC
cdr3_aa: CASSGGDSAYEQYF

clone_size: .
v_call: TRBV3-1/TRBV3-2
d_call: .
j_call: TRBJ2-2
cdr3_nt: TGTGCCAGCAGCCTAAACACCGGGGAGCTGTTTTTT
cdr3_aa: CASSLNTGELFF

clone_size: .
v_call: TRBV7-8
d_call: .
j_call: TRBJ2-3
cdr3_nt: TGTGCCAGCAGCTTAGCAGAGAGTACAGATACGCAGTATTTT
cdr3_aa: CASSLAESTDTQYF

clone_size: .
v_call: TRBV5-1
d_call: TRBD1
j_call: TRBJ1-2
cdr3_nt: TGCGCCAGCAGCGAGCGGGACAGGGGCCGCTATGGCTACACCTTC
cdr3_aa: CASSERDRGRYGYTF

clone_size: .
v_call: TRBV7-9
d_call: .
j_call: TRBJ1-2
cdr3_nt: TGTGCCAGCAGCTTAGGCGGGGTTCTGGCGGATGGCTACACCTTC
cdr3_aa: CASSLGGVLADGYTF

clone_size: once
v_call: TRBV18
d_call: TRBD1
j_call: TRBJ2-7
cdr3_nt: TGTGCCAGCTCACCAGGGGGACAGGGGATATACGAGCAGTACTTC
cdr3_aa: CASSPGGQGIYEQYF

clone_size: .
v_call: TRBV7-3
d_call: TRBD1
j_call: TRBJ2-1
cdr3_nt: TGTGCCAGCAGCACGGGACAGGGACCCTACAATGAGCAGTTCTTC
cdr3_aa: CASSTGQGPYNEQFF

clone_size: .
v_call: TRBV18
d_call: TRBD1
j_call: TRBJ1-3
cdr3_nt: TGTGCCAGCTCACCAATCTCCGGGACAGGGGACTCTGGAAACACCATATATTTT
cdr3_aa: CASSPISGTGDSGNTIYF

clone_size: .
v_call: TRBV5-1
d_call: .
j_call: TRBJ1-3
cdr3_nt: TGCGCCAGCAGCCCCACGGGGTATGGAAACACCATATATTTT
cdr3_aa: CASSPTGYGNTIYF

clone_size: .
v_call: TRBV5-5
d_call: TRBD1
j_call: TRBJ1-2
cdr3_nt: TGTGCCAGCAGCAACCGACCGGGACAGGGAGATTATGGCTACACCTTC
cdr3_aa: CASSNRPGQGDYGYTF

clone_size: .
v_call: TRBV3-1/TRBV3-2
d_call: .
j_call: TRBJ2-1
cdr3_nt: TGTGCCAGCAGCCAAGATACAGGACCCTACAATGAGCAGTTCTTC
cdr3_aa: CASSQDTGPYNEQFF

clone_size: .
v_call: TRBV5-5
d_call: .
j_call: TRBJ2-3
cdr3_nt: TGTGCCAGCAGCTCCGATAGACTATTTCCAACGCAGTATTTT
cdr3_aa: CASSSDRLFPTQYF

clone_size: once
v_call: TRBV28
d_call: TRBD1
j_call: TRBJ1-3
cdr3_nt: TGTGCCAGCAGTCCTCTGGACAGGGCAAAAGGAAACACCATATATTTT
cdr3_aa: CASSPLDRAKGNTIYF

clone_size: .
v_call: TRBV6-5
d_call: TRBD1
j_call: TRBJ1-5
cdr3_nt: TGTGCCAGCAGTACAGGGGAACAGCCCCAGCATTTT
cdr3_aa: CASSTGEQPQHF

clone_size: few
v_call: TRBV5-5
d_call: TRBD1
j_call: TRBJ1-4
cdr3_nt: TGTGCCAGCAGCCCCACAGGGGCAACTAATGAAAAACTGTTTTTT
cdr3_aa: CASSPTGATNEKLFF

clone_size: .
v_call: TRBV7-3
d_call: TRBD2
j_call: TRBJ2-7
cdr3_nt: TGTGCCAGCAGCTTAATTGGGCGGGGGTTGGGCTACGAGCAGTACTTC
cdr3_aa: CASSLIGRGLGYEQYF

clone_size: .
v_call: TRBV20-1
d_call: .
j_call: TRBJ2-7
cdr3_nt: TGCAGTGCTAGAGAGAGCTACGAGCAGTACTTC
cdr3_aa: CSARESYEQYF

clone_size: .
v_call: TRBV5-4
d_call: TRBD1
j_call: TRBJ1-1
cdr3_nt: TGTGCCAGCAGTAATAACAGGGGGGAGGGTTTGACTGAAGCTTTCTTT
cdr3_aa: CASSNNRGEGLTEAFF

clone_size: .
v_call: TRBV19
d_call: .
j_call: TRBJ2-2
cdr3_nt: TGTGCTAGTTCGGGACAATTCACCGGGGAGCTGTTTTTT
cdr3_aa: CASSGQFTGELFF